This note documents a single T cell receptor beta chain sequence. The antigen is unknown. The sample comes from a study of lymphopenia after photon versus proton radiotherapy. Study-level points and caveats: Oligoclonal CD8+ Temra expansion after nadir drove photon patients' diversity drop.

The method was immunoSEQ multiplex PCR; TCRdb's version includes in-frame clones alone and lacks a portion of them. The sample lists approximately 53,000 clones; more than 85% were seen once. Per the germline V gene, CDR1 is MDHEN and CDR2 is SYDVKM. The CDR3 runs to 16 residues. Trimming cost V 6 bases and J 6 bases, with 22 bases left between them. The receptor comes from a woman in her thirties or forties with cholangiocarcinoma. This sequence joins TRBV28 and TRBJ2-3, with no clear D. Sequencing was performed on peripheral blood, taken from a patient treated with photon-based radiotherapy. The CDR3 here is CASSEPSTAGVDTQYF. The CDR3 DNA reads TGTGCCAGCAGCGAGCCCTCCACCGCAGGTGTCGATACGCAGTATTTT. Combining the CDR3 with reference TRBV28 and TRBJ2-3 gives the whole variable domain DVKVTQSSRYLVKRTGEKVFLECVQDMDHENMFWYRQDPGLGLRLIYFSYDVKMKEKGDIPEGYSVSREKKERFSLILESASTNQTSMYLCASSEPSTAGVDTQYFGPGTRLTVL.